The source of this T cell receptor (beta chain) is a study of T-cell reconstitution after alpha-beta-depleted transplantation in children. In its sample, this clonotype was seen many times. Its antigen is not identified. This CDR3 has 17 residues. The V end lost 5 bases, the J end lost 3 bases, and 23 bases lay between the germline ends. Unique molecular identifiers featured in how the TCRbeta library was prepared. TCRdb reanalysed the PCR reads using MiXCR and keeps one entry per CDR3 protein. The sample has 220,000 or so distinct CDR3 sequences; approximately 8% are singletons. Study-level results: Hyperexpanded clones declined; after one year, newly produced T cells mostly supplied diversity. After transplant, at about two months, alpha-beta T cells were reportedly derived from several hundred expanded graft clones.

The sequence was collected from a male patient under 18 who had a stem cell transplant for acute lymphoblastic leukemia, so the T cells may come from the graft donor. The sequenced sample was PBMCs, mostly from graft donor cells, obtained 180 days after TCRalphabeta/CD19-depleted stem cell transplant. V usage is TRBV12-3 or TRBV12-4 and J usage is TRBJ2-7; D is uncertain. The CDR3 sequence: CASSISIRQVGNYEQYF. The DNA of the CDR3 is TGTGCCAGCAGTATTTCAATCCGCCAGGTAGGAAACTACGAGCAGTACTTC.